One and the same sample provided the 21 T cell receptor beta chains below, sequenced in a study of cytomegalovirus exposure and HLA in healthy donors. The PCR used 60 Vbeta and 13 Jbeta primers. Using immunoSEQ multiplex PCR, the repertoire was profiled, and TCRdb retains in-frame clones only, with some absent. The sample lists over 130,000 clones, roughly 80% occurring once. The specimen sequenced was PBMCs. Receptor source: a human donor in good health.

This chain links TRBV14 with TRBJ2-5, with D perhaps TRBD2 (6 bases). V was shortened by 1 base and J by 2 bases, with 11 bases between the two germline ends. The germline V gene encodes CDR1 SGHDN and CDR2 FVKESK. CDR3 size: 15 residues. CDR3 protein: CASSQVAGRQETQYF. The CDR3 nucleotides read TGTGCCAGCAGCCAAGTTGCGGGGAGGCAAGAGACCCAGTACTTC.

CDR3: CASSQSWLAEDQETQYF. In nucleotides, the CDR3 is TGTGCCAGCAGCCAATCCTGGCTAGCGGAGGACCAAGAGACCCAGTACTTC. V gene TRBV4-2 combines with J gene TRBJ2-5, with 7 bases fitting TRBD2. V gave up 2 bases and J gave up 0 bases; unmatched junction bases: 9. The CDR3 sequence is 17 residues long. CDR1 is LGHNA and CDR2 is YNFKEQ in the germline V gene.

The CDR3: CASSEAAQGKYEQYF. For the CDR3, the DNA is TGTGCCAGCAGTGAAGCGGCACAGGGAAAGTACGAGCAGTACTTC. The chain has TRBV6-1 and TRBJ2-7; TRBD1 is a possible D gene (6 bases). V shed 0 bases and J shed 4 bases, with 13 bases lying between them. The CDR3 is 15 amino acids. Germline CDR1 MNHNS, CDR2 SASEGT.

This clone was seen only once. V and J are TRBV15 and TRBJ2-3, with 8 bases fitting TRBD1. This CDR3 region has 15 residues. Looked up from germline, CDR1 is LNHNV and CDR2 is YYDKDF (reference sequence). After removal of 4 bases from V and 6 bases from J, the junction contained 9 bases not matched to a gene. CDR3: CATSTEGQVRDTQYF. CDR3 in DNA: TGTGCCACCAGCACCGAGGGACAGGTGAGGGATACGCAGTATTTT.

The chain is built from TRBV5-8 and TRBJ2-3; the match to TRBD2 covers 8 bases. The CDR3 covers 14 residues. The germline V gene encodes CDR1 SGHTS and CDR2 YDEGEE. After removal of 3 bases from V and 3 bases from J, the junction contained 3 bases not matched to a gene. The DNA of the CDR3 is TGTGCCAGCAGCTCGGGAGGGCCGACAGATACGCAGTATTTT. Amino acids: CASSSGGPTDTQYF.

The rearrangement joins TRBV19 to TRBJ2-5; 7 nucleotides align to TRBD1. The V gene end was trimmed by 6 bases and the J gene end by 1 base; junction bases not matched to a gene: 5. CDR3 length equals 14 residues. Germline values: CDR1 LNHDA, CDR2 SQIVND (reference sequence). The CDR3 reads CASSSQGLQETQYF. DNA for the CDR3: TGTGCCAGTAGCTCACAGGGGCTCCAAGAGACCCAGTACTTC.

The chain is built from TRBV19 and TRBJ2-7, with a tentative D call TRBD1 (5 bases). CDR1 and CDR2 (germline): LNHDA, SQIVND (reference sequence). This CDR3 comprises 14 residues. V dropped 7 bases and J dropped 3 bases, with 16 bases sitting between them. For the CDR3, the DNA is TGTGCCAGTACTGGGGCGGATGTAAACTACGAGCAGTACTTC. Protein product: CASTGADVNYEQYF.

The chain is built from TRBV2 and TRBJ2-3; TRBD2 aligns across 15 bases. The length of the CDR3 is 16 residues. Germline values: CDR1 SNHLY, CDR2 FYNNEI. J gave up 2 bases and V 6 bases, and 3 bases lay outside the gene matches. The CDR3 loop is CASRGTSGGHTDTQYF. The CDR3 region has the DNA TGTGCCAGCAGGGGGACTAGCGGGGGGCACACAGATACGCAGTATTTT.

The chain recombines TRBV19 with TRBJ2-7; 12 bases line up with TRBD1. Germline V gene sequence: CDR1 LNHDA, CDR2 SQIVND (reference sequence). The ends lost 6 bases at V and 4 bases at J; junction bases unmatched: 13. The CDR3 has 17 amino acids. CDR3: CASSGTGGASGRYEQYF. The CDR3 DNA is TGTGCCAGTAGCGGGACAGGGGGCGCAAGCGGCCGGTACGAGCAGTACTTC.

In this sample, this clone turned up a few times. DNA for the CDR3: TGCGCCAGCAGCTCACTTACAGGGGACTATGGCTACACCTTC. Translated, it gives CASSSLTGDYGYTF. V gene TRBV5-1 combines with J gene TRBJ1-2; the match to TRBD1 covers 7 bases. Germline V CDR1 and CDR2: SGHRS, YFSETQ. This CDR3 has 14 residues. V shed 3 bases, J shed 3 bases, and the junction held 5 bases outside the gene matches.

V gene TRBV6-5 combines with J gene TRBJ1-4, with D possibly being TRBD1 (5 bases). Germline V gene data show CDR1 as MNHEY and CDR2 as SVGAGI. V was pared by 5 bases and J by 8 bases, with 18 bases between. The CDR3 has 15 amino acids. CDR3 region: CASSSPRGGYEKLFF. The CDR3 region has the DNA TGTGCCAGCAGTAGTCCTCGGGGGGGTTACGAAAAACTGTTTTTT.

In this sample, this clone turned up a few times. Sequence at one end of the junction differs from germline and may be a read error. This rearrangement joins TRBV7-2 to TRBJ2-5; 9 bases are shared with TRBD1. The CDR3 consists of 12 residues. Germline lookup yields CDR1 SGHTA and CDR2 FQGNSA. The CDR3 protein is CASSPDRGSPNF. The CDR3 nucleotides are TGTGCCAGCAGCCCGGACAGGGGTTCTCCTAACTTC.

The gene calls are TRBV7-2 and TRBJ2-3; 10 positions agree with TRBD2. The CDR3 consists of 14 residues. With V trimmed by 5 bases and J by 3 bases, 2 bases remained unmatched. The germline gives CDR1 SGHTA, CDR2 FQGNSA. For the CDR3, the DNA is TGTGCCAGCAGCCGTAGCGGGAGGACAGATACGCAGTATTTT. Its translation: CASSRSGRTDTQYF.

This clone appeared a few times. This chain links TRBV11-2 with TRBJ2-7; 8 bases map to TRBD1. Germline CDR1 is SGHAT and CDR2 is FQNNGV. CDR3 length: 16 residues. With 1 base clipped from V and 5 bases from J, the junction kept 10 bases outside the gene matches. The CDR3 DNA is TGTGCCAGCAGCTTAGCGAGGACAGGGCGGTTCCACGAGCAGTACTTC. Protein sequence: CASSLARTGRFHEQYF.

As DNA, the CDR3 is TGTGCCAGCAGCTTGGGAGGGTTGACGGCGGGGCGAACCTACGAGCAGTACTTC. Amino acid sequence: CASSLGGLTAGRTYEQYF. The V and J genes are TRBV5-4 and TRBJ2-7; TRBD2 might be the D (6 bases). Germline-derived CDR1 and CDR2 are SGHNT and YYREEE (reference sequence). The V gene lost 0 bases and the J gene lost 2 bases, with 21 bases spanning the gap. The CDR3 runs 18 residues.

The CDR3 region is CASNSDSMNTEAFF. CDR3 nucleotides: TGTGCCAGTAATTCAGATTCAATGAACACTGAAGCTTTCTTT. This rearrangement joins TRBV19 to TRBJ1-1; D gene unclear. The CDR3 covers 14 residues. The V and J ends lost 7 bases and 0 bases respectively, with 12 bases between them. Germline-derived CDR1 and CDR2 are LNHDA and SQIVND (reference sequence).

This rearrangement joins TRBV6-5 to TRBJ2-1, with D possibly matching TRBD2 (5 bases). V gave up 8 bases and J gave up 0 bases, with 14 bases separating them. This CDR3 comprises 15 residues. Germline V gene data show CDR1 as MNHEY and CDR2 as SVGAGI. The CDR3 loop reads CASGFPRDSYNEQFF. CDR3 nucleotide sequence: TGTGCCAGCGGCTTCCCCCGGGACTCCTACAATGAGCAGTTCTTC.

This clone was detected only a few times. The chain combines TRBV7-9 with TRBJ1-2; TRBD1 matches 7 bases. The V segment lost 5 bases and the J segment 4 bases; nucleotides outside the gene matches: 10. The CDR3 consists of 15 residues. CDR1 and CDR2 (germline): SEHNR, FQNEAQ (reference sequence). CDR3 amino acids: CASSAWDRSIYGYTF. The CDR3 nucleotides read TGTGCCAGCAGCGCATGGGACAGAAGTATCTATGGCTACACCTTC.

The chain combines TRBV4-3 with TRBJ2-1; D possibly corresponds to TRBD2 (5 bases). CDR1 is LGHNA and CDR2 is YSLEER in the germline V gene. Trimming stripped 0 bases from V and 4 bases from J, with 10 bases between. The CDR3 totals 15 residues. The CDR3 loop is CASSQDRGSYNEQFF. DNA of the CDR3: TGCGCCAGCAGCCAAGATCGGGGTAGTTACAATGAGCAGTTCTTC.

The chain employs TRBV9 and TRBJ2-5; 8 nucleotides match TRBD2. There are 18 residues in the CDR3. Germline V lookup: CDR1 SGDLS, CDR2 YYNGEE. V was pared by 0 bases and J by 2 bases, with 12 bases of the junction left unmatched. The CDR3: CASSVASTAGGRQETQYF. Here the CDR3 DNA reads TGTGCCAGCAGCGTAGCTTCCACGGCGGGAGGACGGCAAGAGACCCAGTACTTC.

V is TRBV7-2 and J is TRBJ1-1; maybe TRBD1 (5 bases). Between the trimmed V and J ends, which lost 2 bases and 3 bases, there was a span of 10 bases. Per germline, CDR1 SGHTA and CDR2 FQGNSA. The CDR3 contains 14 residues. CDR3 sequence (DNA): TGTGCCAGCAGCTTATCTTCCAGGGACACTGAAGCTTTCTTT. Its translation is CASSLSSRDTEAFF.